Below, 30 T cell receptor beta chains from the same sample are listed, as sequenced in a study of shared clonotypes between healthy human individuals (dated by TCRdb to the early 2020s). The library was produced with the immunoSEQ multiplex PCR assay. TCRdb provides this immuneACCESS table in a form limited to in-frame rearrangements. Some clones are lacking; in checked studies, under half of them reflect an unresolved V gene, and why the rest are absent is not known. The sample has about 2,200,000 clones on record, just over 90% of them singletons. More than 1.5% of the sample belongs to the ten largest clones. CD8 naive samples were obtained by positive selection for CCR7 among CD45RO-negative cells, yielding a CD45RA+CCR7+ population from which TemRA cells were excluded. The sample comprised naive CD8+ T cells from PBMCs. The sample's cell subset or site, from its label and the paper: CD45RA+CCR7+. Receptors were obtained from a man younger than 30 in good health. Some clones in this sample may be carry-over from other donors' samples.

The rearrangement uses TRBV7-9 and TRBJ2-2, with D perhaps matching TRBD2 (6 bases). The CDR3 contains 16 residues. Germline assignment: CDR1 SEHNR and CDR2 FQNEAQ (reference sequence). V gave up 5 bases and J gave up 3 bases, with 16 bases separating them. This CDR3 reads CASSPPTGGDTGELFF. The CDR3 DNA reads TGTGCCAGCAGCCCTCCGACTGGAGGGGACACCGGGGAGCTGTTTTTT.

As to this clone: Additional DNA sequences in this sample encode the identical CDR3. The chain has TRBV5-5 and TRBJ1-5; a possible D gene is TRBD1 (6 bases). V was pared by 0 bases and J by 2 bases, with 6 bases between. Germline CDR1 SGHKS, CDR2 YYEKEE (reference sequence). The length of the CDR3 is 14 residues. CDR3 sequence (DNA): TGTGCCAGCAGCTTGGACAGGGGCAATCAGCCCCAGCATTTT. Its protein is CASSLDRGNQPQHF.

The rearrangement joins TRBV7-2 to TRBJ1-1; D not certain. Trimming pared 3 bases from V and 8 bases from J, leaving 13 bases between. Germline loops: CDR1 SGHTA, CDR2 FQGNSA. The CDR3 runs to 13 residues. CDR3 DNA sequence: TGTGCCAGCAGCTTCCCCGTGGTCGAAGAAGCTTTCTTT. It codes for CASSFPVVEEAFF.

The chain employs TRBV4-1 and TRBJ2-7; D gene uncertain. The length of the CDR3 is 11 residues. The germline V and J ends were trimmed by 1 base and 7 bases, with 5 bases remaining between them. Germline V lookup: CDR1 MGHRA, CDR2 YSYEKL. For the CDR3, the DNA is TGCGCCAGCAGCCAAGTCGGGGAGCAGTACTTC. The encoded protein is CASSQVGEQYF.

V is TRBV7-9 and J is TRBJ2-7, with D tentatively TRBD1 (6 bases). The germline V gene has CDR1 SEHNR and CDR2 FQNEAQ (reference sequence). The CDR3 has 13 residues. V was shortened by 5 bases and J by 4 bases, with 12 bases between the two germline ends. Here the CDR3 DNA reads TGTGCCAGCAGCACCCACAGGGCGTACGAGCAGTACTTC. Protein sequence: CASSTHRAYEQYF.

The DNA of the CDR3 is TGTGCCAGCAGTTTACTGAAGGGACAGGGAGAGTACGAGACCCAGTACTTC. Amino acid sequence: CASSLLKGQGEYETQYF. The rearrangement links TRBV27 to TRBJ2-5; 9 nucleotides align to TRBD1. From germline, CDR1 is MNHEY and CDR2 SMNVEV (reference sequence). V lost 2 bases and J lost 5; bases outside the gene matches: 12. CDR3 size: 17 residues.

This chain joins TRBV10-3 and TRBJ1-5; 8 bases fit TRBD1. The J segment lost 4 bases and the V segment lost 3 bases, leaving 8 bases of the junction unmatched. The germline CDR1 and CDR2 sequences are ENHRY and SYGVKD. The CDR3 length is 16 residues. This CDR3 is CAISDLGQGANQPQHF. The CDR3 DNA reads TGTGCCATCAGTGACCTGGGGCAGGGGGCAAATCAGCCCCAGCATTTT.

The genes are TRBV9 and TRBJ1-4; D is undetermined. CDR3 length equals 12 residues. Trimming took off 3 bases at V and 5 bases at J, with 5 bases between the two ends. Germline V CDR1 and CDR2: SGDLS, YYNGEE. The CDR3 region has the DNA TGTGCCAGCAGCGCTTCAAATGAAAAACTGTTTTTT. Translation: CASSASNEKLFF.

The chain couples TRBV27 to TRBJ2-5; unclear D gene. The germline V and J ends were trimmed by 7 bases and 5 bases, with 14 bases remaining between them. The CDR3 runs to 13 residues. Germline-derived CDR1 and CDR2 are MNHEY and SMNVEV (reference sequence). CDR3 residues: CASKPAGRETQYF. The CDR3 DNA sequence: TGTGCCAGCAAGCCGGCTGGACGGGAGACCCAGTACTTC.

This chain links TRBV29-1 with TRBJ1-1; D gene ambiguous. The length of the CDR3 is 12 residues. Germline V gene sequence: CDR1 SQVTM, CDR2 ANQGSEA. Trimming took 1 base from V and 6 from J, leaving 9 bases between them. In nucleotides, the CDR3 is TGCAGCGTTGAAGGTCGGAGCCCTGAAGCTTTCTTT. It encodes CSVEGRSPEAFF.

The V and J genes are TRBV10-2 and TRBJ2-3, with TRBD2 matching 8 bases. Losses at the gene ends were 5 bases for V and 4 bases for J; bases not matched to a gene: 11. The CDR3 has 16 amino acids. Germline-derived CDR1 and CDR2 are WSHSY and SAAADI. The CDR3 region is CASSYLAGPVADTQYF. The CDR3 DNA reads TGCGCCAGCAGTTATCTAGCGGGCCCCGTAGCAGATACGCAGTATTTT.

The rearrangement links TRBV7-9 to TRBJ2-7; 9 nucleotides match TRBD1. J was trimmed by 5 bases and V by 3 bases; bases with no gene match: 8. This CDR3 region has 15 residues. Germline CDR1 and CDR2: SEHNR and FQNEAQ (reference sequence). In DNA, the CDR3 is TGTGCCAGCAGCTTGGGGGGGACAGGGCGCAACGAGCAGTACTTC. Translated, it gives CASSLGGTGRNEQYF.

The chain employs TRBV7-8 and TRBJ2-1; 9 positions match TRBD2. CDR3 length: 16 residues. The V gene end was trimmed by 1 base and the J gene end by 2 bases; junction bases not matched to a gene: 3. The germline V gene has CDR1 SGHVS and CDR2 FQNEAQ. The CDR3 DNA reads TGTGCCAGCAGCTTAGGCCGCGGGAGGGCCTACAATGAGCAGTTCTTC. It codes for CASSLGRGRAYNEQFF.

The rearrangement links TRBV29-1 to TRBJ2-5; D not resolved. Germline V CDR1 and CDR2: SQVTM, ANQGSEA. Trimming took 2 bases from V and 6 from J, leaving 1 base between them. The CDR3 covers 9 residues. CDR3 region: CSVEKTQYF. DNA for the CDR3: TGCAGCGTTGAAAAGACCCAGTACTTC.

The gene calls are TRBV5-1 and TRBJ2-1, with TRBD1 matching over 7 bases. V was pared by 5 bases and J by 6 bases, with 8 bases of the junction left unmatched. CDR3 length equals 14 residues. Germline V gives CDR1 SGHRS, CDR2 YFSETQ. CDR3 sequence reads: CASSLWQGVNEQFF. CDR3 in DNA: TGCGCCAGCAGTCTTTGGCAGGGGGTCAATGAGCAGTTCTTC.

V and J are TRBV6-6 and TRBJ2-7, with TRBD2 identical over 9 bases. CDR3 size: 13 residues. Germline V gives CDR1 MNHNY, CDR2 SVGAGI (reference sequence). V lost 11 bases to trimming and J lost 4 bases; unmatched junction nucleotides: 9. The CDR3 region is CAASRTSVYEQYF. The CDR3 region has the DNA TGTGCCGCCTCTCGGACTAGCGTGTACGAGCAGTACTTC.

The chain has TRBV5-6 and TRBJ2-7; a weak D match, TRBD1 (6 bases). The CDR3 consists of 15 residues. The germline V gene encodes CDR1 SGHDT and CDR2 YYEEEE. Trimming shortened V by 4 bases and J by 1 base, and 15 bases separated the two germline ends. CDR3 sequence: CASSPSGQGSYEQYF. CDR3 nucleotide sequence: TGTGCCAGCAGCCCCTCGGGGCAGGGGTCCTACGAGCAGTACTTC. The variable domain in full, completed from reference TRBV5-6 and TRBJ2-7, reads DAGVTQSPTHLIKTRGQQVTLRCSPKSGHDTVSWYQQALGQGPQFIFQYYEEEERQRGNFPDRFSGHQFPNYSSELNVNALLLGDSALYLCASSPSGQGSYEQYFGPGTRLTVT.

This chain uses TRBV19 with TRBJ1-5; the D is unclear. Germline assignment: CDR1 LNHDA and CDR2 SQIVND (reference sequence). The CDR3 extends over 15 amino acids. V was clipped by 3 bases and J by 0 bases, with 9 bases between them. CDR3 coding DNA: TGTGCCAGTAGTATCCGTCTTAATAGCAATCAGCCCCAGCATTTT. This encodes CASSIRLNSNQPQHF.

This rearrangement joins TRBV14 to TRBJ2-3; 8 nucleotides match TRBD1. This CDR3 contains 15 residues. Trimming at V came to 1 base and at J to 6 bases, leaving 6 bases not matched to a gene. The germline V gene has CDR1 SGHDN and CDR2 FVKESK. Here the CDR3 reads CASSQVGQGADTQYF. The CDR3 region has the DNA TGTGCCAGCAGCCAAGTAGGCCAGGGGGCTGATACGCAGTATTTT.

This chain connects TRBV14 to TRBJ2-7; 10 bases fit TRBD2. This CDR3 is built from 16 residues. In germline, CDR1 is SGHDN, CDR2 FVKESK. V dropped 4 bases and J dropped 0; count of bases not matched to a gene: 6. The CDR3 is CASSPGSGRASYEQYF. The CDR3 DNA follows: TGTGCCAGCAGCCCGGGGAGCGGGAGGGCCTCCTACGAGCAGTACTTC.

CDR3: CASSPGPWSEQYF. For the CDR3, the DNA is TGTGCCAGCAGCCCGGGACCTTGGAGCGAGCAGTACTTC. This sequence joins TRBV9 and TRBJ2-7; D tentatively reads TRBD1 or TRBD2 (5 bases each). The CDR3 has 13 residues. Germline V lookup: CDR1 SGDLS, CDR2 YYNGEE. The germline V and J ends were trimmed by 4 bases and 6 bases, with 14 bases remaining between them.

The rearrangement uses TRBV7-3 and TRBJ2-1; no reliable D call. The ends were cut back, 8 bases at V and 2 bases at J, with 10 bases in the middle. The CDR3 has 13 residues. Germline loops: CDR1 SGHTA, CDR2 FQGTGA. For the CDR3, the DNA is TGTGCCAGCGGCGTTTCGACCTACAATGAGCAGTTCTTC. Protein product: CASGVSTYNEQFF. The entire variable domain, with the rest obtained from reference TRBV7-3 and TRBJ2-1, is as follows: GAGVSQTPSNKVTEKGKYVELRCDPISGHTALYWYRQSLGQGPEFLIYFQGTGAADDSGLPNDRFFAVRPEGSVSTLKIQRTERGDSAVYLCASGVSTYNEQFFGPGTRLTVL.

The chain uses TRBV27 and TRBJ2-7, with 9 bases matching TRBD1. Trimming at V came to 1 base and at J to 6 bases, leaving 7 bases not matched to a gene. The CDR3 is 15 amino acids. CDR1 and CDR2 (germline): MNHEY, SMNVEV (reference sequence). The CDR3 is CASSLYRTGAAEQYF. The CDR3 DNA follows: TGTGCCAGCAGTTTATATCGGACAGGGGCGGCCGAGCAGTACTTC.

The chain combines TRBV19 with TRBJ1-1; tentative D call: TRBD1 (5 bases). The CDR3 is 15 residues long. Trimming took off 2 bases at V and 0 bases at J, with 10 bases between the two ends. CDR1 and CDR2 from the germline V gene are LNHDA and SQIVND (reference sequence). The CDR3 DNA follows: TGTGCCAGTAGTATATTTGAGGGGATGAACACTGAAGCTTTCTTT. It encodes CASSIFEGMNTEAFF.

The V gene is TRBV25-1, the J gene TRBJ2-1; TRBD1 agrees at 7 bases. CDR1 and CDR2 from the germline V gene are MGHDK and SYGVNS. The V gene end was trimmed by 7 bases and the J gene end by 4 bases; junction bases not matched to a gene: 7. This CDR3 has 14 amino acids. As DNA, the CDR3 is TGTGCCAGCAACGCGAAGGGGGCATACAATGAGCAGTTCTTC. Its translation: CASNAKGAYNEQFF.

This chain connects TRBV29-1 to TRBJ2-1, with unresolved D. The V gene's germline CDR1 is SQVTM and CDR2 ANQGSEA. Trimming removed 7 bases at V and 0 bases at J, with 19 bases between. The CDR3 runs 16 residues. Written as DNA, the CDR3 is TGCAGCGCCGTAGAATCGTCGTATCCCTCCTACAATGAGCAGTTCTTC. It yields the protein CSAVESSYPSYNEQFF.

This clone was observed a single time. The same CDR3 can be traced to other DNA sequences in this sample. V is TRBV18 and J is TRBJ2-7, with 14 nucleotides matching TRBD2. The CDR3 spans 17 residues. Germline V gene data show CDR1 as KGHSH and CDR2 as LQKENI. Unmatched junction bases numbered 3, after V lost 0 bases and J lost 2 bases. CDR3 sequence reads: CASSPPGLAGVPYEQYF. CDR3 nucleotide sequence: TGTGCCAGCTCACCACCGGGACTAGCGGGAGTACCCTACGAGCAGTACTTC.

The chain joins TRBV28 to TRBJ2-1; 8 positions match TRBD2. The trim removed 2 bases at V and 5 bases at J, leaving 2 bases unmatched. Germline assignment: CDR1 MDHEN and CDR2 SYDVKM. CDR3 size: 14 residues. The CDR3 nucleotides are TGTGCCAGCAGTTTAACTAGCGGACACAATGAGCAGTTCTTC. Translation gives CASSLTSGHNEQFF.

The chain has TRBV27 and TRBJ2-1; a possible D gene is TRBD2 (7 bases). This CDR3 is built from 13 residues. Germline values: CDR1 MNHEY, CDR2 SMNVEV (reference sequence). Between the trimmed V and J ends, which lost 2 bases and 10 bases, there was a span of 12 bases. The CDR3 sequence: CASSLAGAQEQFF. The CDR3, as DNA: TGTGCCAGCAGTTTAGCGGGGGCCCAGGAGCAGTTCTTC.

The chain has TRBV7-6 and TRBJ2-7; a weak D match, TRBD2 (6 bases). Trimming took 5 bases from V and 5 from J, leaving 16 bases between them. The CDR3 sequence is 14 residues long. Germline assignment: CDR1 SGHVS and CDR2 FNYEAQ. The CDR3 reads CASSDPWGVHEQYF. CDR3 DNA sequence: TGTGCCAGCAGCGACCCATGGGGGGTCCACGAGCAGTACTTC.